This TCR beta chain was captured by sequencing in a study of T-cell reconstitution after alpha-beta-depleted transplantation in children. V lost 0 bases to trimming and J lost 3 bases, with 12 bases between them. The CDR3 consists of 16 residues. Germline CDR1 reads LGHNA; CDR2 reads YSLEER. Unique molecular identifiers were incorporated during preparation of the TCRbeta library. TCRdb reanalysed the PCR reads using MiXCR and keeps one entry per CDR3 protein. The profile shows fewer than 250,000 distinct CDR3 sequences, under 20% of them singletons. Comments on this clonotype: The antigen remains undetermined.

Study-wide points: After transplant, at about two months, alpha-beta T cells were reportedly derived from several hundred expanded graft clones.

This clonotype was sampled from a male patient between 2 and 10 years old who had a stem cell transplant for acute lymphoblastic leukemia, so the T cells may come from the graft donor. The source material was PBMCs, mostly from graft donor cells, sampled 360 days after TCRalphabeta/CD19-depleted stem cell transplant. The rearrangement links TRBV4-3 to TRBJ2-1; D unresolved. The CDR3 here is CASSQEGRGDYNEQFF. In DNA, the CDR3 is TGCGCCAGCAGCCAAGAAGGACGTGGCGACTACAATGAGCAGTTCTTC.